This T cell receptor beta chain is from a study of monozygotic twins with inflammatory bowel disease. After re-calling the 5' RACE reads, TCRdb lists one entry per CDR3 protein, DNA absent. This repertoire includes about 210,000 distinct CDR3 sequences. Germline assignment: CDR1 LNHDA and CDR2 SQIVND (reference sequence). CDR3 length: 14 residues. Comment on this clonotype: Its antigen is as yet unknown.

Whole-study results and caveats: IBD patients had lower TCRbeta diversity (inverse Simpson) than healthy co-twins.

This sequence joins TRBV19 and TRBJ1-1. Sample: blood. The receptor was isolated from a human donor with ulcerative colitis or Crohn's disease, or a healthy co-twin of an affected twin (not recorded which). This CDR3 is CASSSWVGYTEAFF.